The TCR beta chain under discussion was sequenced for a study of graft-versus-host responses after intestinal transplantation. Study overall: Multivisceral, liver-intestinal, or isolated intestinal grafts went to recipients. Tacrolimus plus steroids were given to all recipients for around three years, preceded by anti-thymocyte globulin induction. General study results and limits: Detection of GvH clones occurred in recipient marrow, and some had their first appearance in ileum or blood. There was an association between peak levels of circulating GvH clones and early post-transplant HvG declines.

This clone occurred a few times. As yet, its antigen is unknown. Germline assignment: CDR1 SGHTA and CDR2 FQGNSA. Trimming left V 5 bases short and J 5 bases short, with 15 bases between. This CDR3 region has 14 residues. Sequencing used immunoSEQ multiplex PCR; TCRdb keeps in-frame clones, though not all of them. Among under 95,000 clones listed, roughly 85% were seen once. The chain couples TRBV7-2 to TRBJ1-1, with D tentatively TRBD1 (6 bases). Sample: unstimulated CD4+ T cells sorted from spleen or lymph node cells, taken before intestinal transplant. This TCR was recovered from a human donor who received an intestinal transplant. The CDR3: CASSQSAGVTEAFF. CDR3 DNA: TGTGCCAGCAGCCAGAGCGCAGGGGTTACTGAAGCTTTCTTT. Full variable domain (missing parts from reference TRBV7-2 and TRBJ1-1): GAGVSQSPSNKVTEKGKDVELRCDPISGHTALYWYRQSLGQGLEFLIYFQGNSAPDKSGLPSDRFSAERTGGSVSTLTIQRTQQEDSAVYLCASSQSAGVTEAFFGQGTRLTVV.